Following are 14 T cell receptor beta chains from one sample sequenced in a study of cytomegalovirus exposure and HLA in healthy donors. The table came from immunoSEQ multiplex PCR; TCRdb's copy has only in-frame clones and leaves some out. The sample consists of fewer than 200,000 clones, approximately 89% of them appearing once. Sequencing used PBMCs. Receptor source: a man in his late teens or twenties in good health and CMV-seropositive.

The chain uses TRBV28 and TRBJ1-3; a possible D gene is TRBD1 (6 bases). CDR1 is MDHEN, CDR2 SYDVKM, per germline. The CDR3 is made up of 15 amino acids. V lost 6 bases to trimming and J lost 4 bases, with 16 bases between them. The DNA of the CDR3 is TGTGCCAGCAGCCCAAACGACAGGCGAGGAAACACCATATATTTT. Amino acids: CASSPNDRRGNTIYF.

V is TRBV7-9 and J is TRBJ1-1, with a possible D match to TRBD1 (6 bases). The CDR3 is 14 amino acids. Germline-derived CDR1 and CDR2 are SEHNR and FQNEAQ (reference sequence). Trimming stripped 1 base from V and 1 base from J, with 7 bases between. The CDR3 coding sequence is TGTGCCAGCAGCTTAGGGGGGCGGAACACTGAAGCTTTCTTT. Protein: CASSLGGRNTEAFF.

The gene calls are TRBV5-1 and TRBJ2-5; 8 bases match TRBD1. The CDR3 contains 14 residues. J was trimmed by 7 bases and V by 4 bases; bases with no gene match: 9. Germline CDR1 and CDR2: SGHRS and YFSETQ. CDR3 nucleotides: TGCGCCAGCAGCCCTGGACAGGGTATCATGACCCAGTACTTC. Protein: CASSPGQGIMTQYF.

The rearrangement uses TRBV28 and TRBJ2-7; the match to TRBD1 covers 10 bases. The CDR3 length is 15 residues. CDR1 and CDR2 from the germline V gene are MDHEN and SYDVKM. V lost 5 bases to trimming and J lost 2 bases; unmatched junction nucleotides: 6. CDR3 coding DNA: TGTGCCAGCAGTGCCTCCGGGACAGGGGCCTACGAGCAGTACTTC. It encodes CASSASGTGAYEQYF.

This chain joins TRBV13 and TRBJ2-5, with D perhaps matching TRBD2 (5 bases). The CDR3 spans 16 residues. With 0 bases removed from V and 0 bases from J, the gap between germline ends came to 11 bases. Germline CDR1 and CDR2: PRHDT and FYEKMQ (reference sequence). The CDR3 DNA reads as TGTGCCAGCAGCTTAGGGGTCTCCGGGGACCAAGAGACCCAGTACTTC. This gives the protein CASSLGVSGDQETQYF. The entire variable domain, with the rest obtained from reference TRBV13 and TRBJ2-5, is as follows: AAGVIQSPRHLIKEKRETATLKCYPIPRHDTVYWYQQGPGQDPQFLISFYEKMQSDKGSIPDRFSAQQFSDYHSELNMSSLELGDSALYFCASSLGVSGDQETQYFGPGTRLLVL.

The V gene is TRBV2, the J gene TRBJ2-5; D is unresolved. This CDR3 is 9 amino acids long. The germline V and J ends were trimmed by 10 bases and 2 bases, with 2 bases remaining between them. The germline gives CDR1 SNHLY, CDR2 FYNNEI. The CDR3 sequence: CAIQETQYF. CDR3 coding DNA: TGTGCCATACAAGAGACCCAGTACTTC.

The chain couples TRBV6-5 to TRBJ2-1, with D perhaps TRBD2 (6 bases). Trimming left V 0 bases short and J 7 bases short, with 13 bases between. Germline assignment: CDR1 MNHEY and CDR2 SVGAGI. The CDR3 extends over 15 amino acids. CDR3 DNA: TGTGCCAGCAGTTACTCGATCCCTGGGGGGAATGAGCAGTTCTTC. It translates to CASSYSIPGGNEQFF.

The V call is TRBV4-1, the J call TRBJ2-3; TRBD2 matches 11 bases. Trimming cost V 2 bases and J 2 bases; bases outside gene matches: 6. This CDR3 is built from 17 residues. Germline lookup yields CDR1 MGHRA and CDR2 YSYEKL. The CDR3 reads CASSQQPGLAATDTQYF. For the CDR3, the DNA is TGCGCCAGCAGCCAACAACCGGGACTAGCGGCCACAGATACGCAGTATTTT.

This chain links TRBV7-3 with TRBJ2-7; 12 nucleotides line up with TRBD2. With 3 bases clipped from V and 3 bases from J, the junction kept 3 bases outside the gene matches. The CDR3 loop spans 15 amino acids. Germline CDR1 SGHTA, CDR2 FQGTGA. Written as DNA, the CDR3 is TGTGCCAGCAGCTTGGGGACTAGCGGGCTCTACGAGCAGTACTTC. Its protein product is CASSLGTSGLYEQYF. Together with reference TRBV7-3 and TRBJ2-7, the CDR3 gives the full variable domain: GAGVSQTPSNKVTEKGKYVELRCDPISGHTALYWYRQSLGQGPEFLIYFQGTGAADDSGLPNDRFFAVRPEGSVSTLKIQRTERGDSAVYLCASSLGTSGLYEQYFGPGTRLTVT.

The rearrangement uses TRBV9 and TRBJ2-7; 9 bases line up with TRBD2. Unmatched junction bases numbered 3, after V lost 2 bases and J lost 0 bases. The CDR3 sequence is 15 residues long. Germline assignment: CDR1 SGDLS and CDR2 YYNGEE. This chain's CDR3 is CASSVHSGSSYEQYF. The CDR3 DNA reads TGTGCCAGCAGCGTCCATAGCGGGAGCTCCTACGAGCAGTACTTC.

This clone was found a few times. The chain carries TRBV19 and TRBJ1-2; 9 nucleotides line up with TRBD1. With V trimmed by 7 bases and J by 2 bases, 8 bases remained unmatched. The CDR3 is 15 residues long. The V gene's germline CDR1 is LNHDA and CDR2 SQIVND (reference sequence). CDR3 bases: TGTGCCAGTACACTATCGGGACAGGGAAACTATGGCTACACCTTC. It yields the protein CASTLSGQGNYGYTF.

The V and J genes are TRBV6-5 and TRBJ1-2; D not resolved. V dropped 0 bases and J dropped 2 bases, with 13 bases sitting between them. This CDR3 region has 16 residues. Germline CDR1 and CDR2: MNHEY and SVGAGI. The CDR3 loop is CASSYSSVGGNYGYTF. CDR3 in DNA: TGTGCCAGCAGTTACTCTTCTGTCGGAGGGAACTATGGCTACACCTTC.

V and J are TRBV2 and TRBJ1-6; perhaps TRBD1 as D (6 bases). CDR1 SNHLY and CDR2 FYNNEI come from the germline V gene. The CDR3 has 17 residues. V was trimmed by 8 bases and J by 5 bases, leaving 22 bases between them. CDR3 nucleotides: TGTGCCAGCCTTGGAGGTGGGGGGGCCGGTCATAATTCACCCCTCCACTTT. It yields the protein CASLGGGGAGHNSPLHF.

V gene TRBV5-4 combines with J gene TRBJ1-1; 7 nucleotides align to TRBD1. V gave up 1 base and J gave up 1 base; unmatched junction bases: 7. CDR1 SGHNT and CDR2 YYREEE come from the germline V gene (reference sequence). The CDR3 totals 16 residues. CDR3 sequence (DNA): TGTGCCAGCAGCTTGCACCCGGGACAGAGGAACACTGAAGCTTTCTTT. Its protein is CASSLHPGQRNTEAFF.